Following are 11 T cell receptor beta chains from one sample sequenced in a study of technical replicates of blood from a few donors. Sequencing used immunoSEQ multiplex PCR; TCRdb keeps in-frame clones, though not all of them. The sample has around 92,000 clones, 95% seen once; the top ten hold more than 0.2%. The sample consisted of T cells isolated from PBMCs. The receptors were sampled from a human donor in good health.

The rearrangement links TRBV28 to TRBJ2-7, with 11 positions matching TRBD1. The CDR3 is made up of 16 amino acids. CDR1 is MDHEN, CDR2 SYDVKM, per germline. The V and J ends lost 3 bases and 3 bases, in that order; junction bases with no gene match: 7. The CDR3, as DNA: TGTGCCAGCAGTTTGTGGGGACAGGGGGTGAGCTACGAGCAGTACTTC. Encoded protein: CASSLWGQGVSYEQYF.

This chain joins TRBV27 and TRBJ2-5; 13 nucleotides agree with TRBD2. The V segment lost 6 bases and the J segment 2 bases; nucleotides outside the gene matches: 9. CDR3 length: 17 residues. Germline CDR1 is MNHEY and CDR2 is SMNVEV (reference sequence). CDR3 bases: TGTGCCAGCAGGCCAACCGAGACTAGCGGGGGGCAAGAGACCCAGTACTTC. It translates to CASRPTETSGGQETQYF.

This clone occurred once. The chain is built from TRBV6-6 and TRBJ2-3, with 11 bases identical to TRBD1. This CDR3 has 15 amino acids. V lost 6 bases and J lost 3; bases outside the gene matches: 5. Germline CDR1 MNHNY, CDR2 SVGAGI (reference sequence). CDR3 bases: TGTGCCAGCAGAGCAGGGACAGGGGGTACAGATACGCAGTATTTT. Its protein is CASRAGTGGTDTQYF.

V usage is TRBV7-9 and J usage is TRBJ1-1; D is perhaps TRBD1 (5 bases). The CDR3 has 14 residues. V was shortened by 2 bases and J by 5 bases, with 12 bases between the two germline ends. The germline V gene has CDR1 SEHNR and CDR2 FQNEAQ (reference sequence). The CDR3 region has the DNA TGTGCCAGCAGCTTATCAGGTGGGGGGACTGAAGCTTTCTTT. This gives the protein CASSLSGGGTEAFF.

The chain joins TRBV5-6 to TRBJ2-3, with TRBD1 matching over 8 bases. With 4 bases clipped from V and 13 bases from J, the junction kept 20 bases outside the gene matches. The CDR3 is 16 residues long. CDR1 is SGHDT and CDR2 is YYEEEE in the germline V gene. The CDR3 nucleotides are TGTGCCAGCAGCACCTATGGGGCAGGGGGCTTTTTTTGGGAGTATTTT. Translated: CASSTYGAGGFFWEYF.

The CDR3 DNA sequence: TGCGCCAGCAGCTCCACCGGGACAGGGGTATACACTGAAGCTTTCTTT. Protein: CASSSTGTGVYTEAFF. The rearrangement joins TRBV5-1 to TRBJ1-1, with TRBD1 matching 10 bases. This CDR3 is built from 16 residues. Germline V gene data show CDR1 as SGHRS and CDR2 as YFSETQ. V was clipped by 3 bases and J by 3 bases; unmatched bases: 8. The full variable domain, its missing parts supplied by reference TRBV5-1 and TRBJ1-1, is KAGVTQTPRYLIKTRGQQVTLSCSPISGHRSVSWYQQTPGQGLQFLFEYFSETQRNKGNFPGRFSGRQFSNSRSEMNVSTLELGDSALYLCASSSTGTGVYTEAFFGQGTRLTVV.

The chain joins TRBV11-2 to TRBJ2-3; 8 bases fit TRBD2. V lost 2 bases, J lost 5 bases, and 6 bases stayed unmatched. Germline V CDR1 and CDR2: SGHAT, FQNNGV. The CDR3 consists of 15 residues. The CDR3 sequence is CASSLRLAGEDTQYF. In nucleotides, the CDR3 is TGTGCCAGCAGCTTAAGGCTAGCGGGTGAAGATACGCAGTATTTT.

The CDR3 region is CASRSLRGRATEAFF. As DNA, the CDR3 is TGTGCCAGCAGAAGTCTCCGGGGAAGGGCCACTGAAGCTTTCTTT. The V and J genes are TRBV7-6 and TRBJ1-1; D not resolved. CDR1 and CDR2 from the germline V gene are SGHVS and FNYEAQ. Deletions cut 6 bases from V and 4 bases from J, with 18 bases between. The CDR3 contains 15 residues.

The chain joins TRBV5-1 to TRBJ2-3; TRBD1 aligns across 8 bases. Per germline, CDR1 SGHRS and CDR2 YFSETQ. The CDR3 has 16 amino acids. V dropped 4 bases and J dropped 4; count of bases not matched to a gene: 11. This CDR3 reads CASSNRPGQASDTQYF. The CDR3 coding sequence is TGCGCCAGCAGCAATAGACCGGGACAGGCTTCAGATACGCAGTATTTT. Full variable domain (remainder filled in from reference TRBV5-1 and TRBJ2-3): KAGVTQTPRYLIKTRGQQVTLSCSPISGHRSVSWYQQTPGQGLQFLFEYFSETQRNKGNFPGRFSGRQFSNSRSEMNVSTLELGDSALYLCASSNRPGQASDTQYFGPGTRLTVL.

Only one count was recorded for this clone. V gene TRBV19 combines with J gene TRBJ1-1; weak D call: TRBD1 (6 bases). Trimming cost V 3 bases and J 3 bases, with 23 bases left between them. The CDR3 runs to 18 residues. Germline V gives CDR1 LNHDA, CDR2 SQIVND (reference sequence). CDR3 nucleotide sequence: TGTGCCAGTAGTATGAGGGGGTCCAGATCCCGTTTCGACACTGAAGCTTTCTTT. It codes for CASSMRGSRSRFDTEAFF.

This chain connects TRBV9 to TRBJ1-1; D gene ambiguous. Trimming removed 0 bases at V and 0 bases at J, with 6 bases between. CDR3 size: 14 residues. CDR1 and CDR2 (germline): SGDLS, YYNGEE. The CDR3 sequence is CASSVEPMNTEAFF. The CDR3 bases are TGTGCCAGCAGCGTAGAGCCGATGAACACTGAAGCTTTCTTT.